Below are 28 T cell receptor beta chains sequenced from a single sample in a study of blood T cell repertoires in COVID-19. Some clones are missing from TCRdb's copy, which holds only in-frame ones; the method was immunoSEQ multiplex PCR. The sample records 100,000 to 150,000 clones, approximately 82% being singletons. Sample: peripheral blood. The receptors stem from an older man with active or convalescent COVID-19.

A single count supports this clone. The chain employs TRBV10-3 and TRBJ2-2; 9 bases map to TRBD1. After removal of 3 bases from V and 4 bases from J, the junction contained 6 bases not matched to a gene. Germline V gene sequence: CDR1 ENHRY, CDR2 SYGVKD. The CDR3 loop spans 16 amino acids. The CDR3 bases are TGTGCCATCAGTGAAAAACAGGGGGCGGTCACCGGGGAGCTGTTTTTT. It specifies CAISEKQGAVTGELFF.

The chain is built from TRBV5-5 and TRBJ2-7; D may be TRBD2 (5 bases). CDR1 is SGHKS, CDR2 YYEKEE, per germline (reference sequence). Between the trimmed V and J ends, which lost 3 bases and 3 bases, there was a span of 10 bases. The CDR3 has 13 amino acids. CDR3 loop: CASSSPGFYEQYF. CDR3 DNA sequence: TGTGCCAGCAGCTCGCCGGGATTCTACGAGCAGTACTTC.

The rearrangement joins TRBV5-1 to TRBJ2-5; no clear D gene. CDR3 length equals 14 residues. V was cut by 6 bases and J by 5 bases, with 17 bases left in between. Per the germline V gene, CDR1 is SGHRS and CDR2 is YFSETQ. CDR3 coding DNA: TGCGCCAGCACCCCGAGAGTGGTCTCTGAGACCCAGTACTTC. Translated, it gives CASTPRVVSETQYF.

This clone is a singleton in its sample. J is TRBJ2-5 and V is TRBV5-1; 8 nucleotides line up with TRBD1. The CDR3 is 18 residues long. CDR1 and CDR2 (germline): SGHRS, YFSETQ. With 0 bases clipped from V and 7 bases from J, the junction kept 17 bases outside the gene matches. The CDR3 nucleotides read TGCGCCAGCAGCTTGGATACCGACAGGGGCGAGGAAGCTGGGACCCAGTACTTC. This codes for CASSLDTDRGEEAGTQYF.

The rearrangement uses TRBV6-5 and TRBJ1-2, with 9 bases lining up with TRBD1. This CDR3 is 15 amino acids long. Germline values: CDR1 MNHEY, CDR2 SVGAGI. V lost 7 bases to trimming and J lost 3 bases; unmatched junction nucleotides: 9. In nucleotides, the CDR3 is TGTGCCAGCACAACCCGGGACAGGGTCGACTATGGCTACACCTTC. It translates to CASTTRDRVDYGYTF.

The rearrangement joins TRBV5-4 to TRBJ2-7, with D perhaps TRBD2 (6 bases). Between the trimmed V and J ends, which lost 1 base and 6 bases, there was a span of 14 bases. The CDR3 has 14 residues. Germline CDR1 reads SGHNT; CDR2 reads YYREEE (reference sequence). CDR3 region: CASSLIGGGREQYF. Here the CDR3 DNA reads TGTGCCAGCAGCTTGATCGGGGGAGGTCGCGAGCAGTACTTC.

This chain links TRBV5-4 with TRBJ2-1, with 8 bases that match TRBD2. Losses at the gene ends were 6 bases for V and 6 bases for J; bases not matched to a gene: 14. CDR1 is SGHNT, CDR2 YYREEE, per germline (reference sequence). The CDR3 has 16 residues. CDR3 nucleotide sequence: TGTGCCAGCATCCCGGGGGTCAGCGGGGGATTCAATGAGCAGTTCTTC. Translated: CASIPGVSGGFNEQFF.

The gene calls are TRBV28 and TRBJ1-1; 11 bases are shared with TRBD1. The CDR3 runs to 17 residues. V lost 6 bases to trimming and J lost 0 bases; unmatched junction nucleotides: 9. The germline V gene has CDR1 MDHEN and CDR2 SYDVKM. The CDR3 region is CASRPGQGAGMNTEAFF. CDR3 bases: TGTGCCAGCAGGCCAGGACAGGGGGCGGGAATGAACACTGAAGCTTTCTTT.

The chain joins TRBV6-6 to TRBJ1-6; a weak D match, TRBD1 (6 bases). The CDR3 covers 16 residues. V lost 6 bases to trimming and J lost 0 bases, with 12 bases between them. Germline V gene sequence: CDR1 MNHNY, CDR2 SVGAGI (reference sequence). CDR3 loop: CASRGDKSSYNSPLHF. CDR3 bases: TGTGCCAGCAGAGGGGACAAGAGCTCCTATAATTCACCCCTCCACTTT.

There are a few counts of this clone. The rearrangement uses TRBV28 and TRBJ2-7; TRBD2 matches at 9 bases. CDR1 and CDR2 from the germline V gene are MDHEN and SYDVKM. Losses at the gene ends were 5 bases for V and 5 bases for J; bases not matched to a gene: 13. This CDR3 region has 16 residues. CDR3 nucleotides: TGTGCCAGCAGTGTAGACAGGCCCAGCGGGGGGCACGAGCAGTACTTC. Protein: CASSVDRPSGGHEQYF.

The CDR3 loop reads CASSSRDRGTDTQYF. In DNA form, the CDR3 reads TGCGCCAGCAGCTCCCGGGACAGGGGGACAGATACGCAGTATTTT. The chain has TRBV4-1 and TRBJ2-3; 11 positions match TRBD1. Germline lookup yields CDR1 MGHRA and CDR2 YSYEKL. This CDR3 has 15 amino acids. Trimming removed 5 bases from V and 3 bases from J; junction bases left unmatched: 4.

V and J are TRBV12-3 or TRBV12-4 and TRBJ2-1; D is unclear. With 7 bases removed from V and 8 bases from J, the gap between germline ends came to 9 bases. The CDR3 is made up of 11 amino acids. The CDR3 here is CASILRHEQFF. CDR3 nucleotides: TGTGCCAGCATTCTACGTCATGAGCAGTTCTTC.

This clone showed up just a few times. CDR3 nucleotides: TGCAGCGTGGCTACAGGGGTGAATCAGCCCCAGCATTTT. Translated: CSVATGVNQPQHF. The rearrangement joins TRBV29-1 to TRBJ1-5; 7 bases align to TRBD1. The germline gives CDR1 SQVTM, CDR2 ANQGSEA. The CDR3 is 13 residues long. The V segment lost 6 bases and the J segment 4 bases; nucleotides outside the gene matches: 6.

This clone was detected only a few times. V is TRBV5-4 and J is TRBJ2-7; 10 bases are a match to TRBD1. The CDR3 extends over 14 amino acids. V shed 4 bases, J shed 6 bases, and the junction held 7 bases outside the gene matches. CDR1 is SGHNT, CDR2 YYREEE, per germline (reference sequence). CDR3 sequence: CASSPGTGAIEQYF. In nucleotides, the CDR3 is TGTGCCAGCAGCCCCGGGACAGGGGCGATCGAGCAGTACTTC. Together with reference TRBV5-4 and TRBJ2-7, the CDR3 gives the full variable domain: ETGVTQSPTHLIKTRGQQVTLRCSSQSGHNTVSWYQQALGQGPQFIFQYYREEENGRGNFPPRFSGLQFPNYSSELNVNALELDDSALYLCASSPGTGAIEQYFGPGTRLTVT.

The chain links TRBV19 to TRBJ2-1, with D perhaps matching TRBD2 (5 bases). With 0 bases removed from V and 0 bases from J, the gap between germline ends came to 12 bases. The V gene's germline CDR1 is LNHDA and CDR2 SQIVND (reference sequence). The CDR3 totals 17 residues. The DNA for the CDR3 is TGTGCCAGTAGTATAGATCGGGGTTCGCCCTCCTACAATGAGCAGTTCTTC. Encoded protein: CASSIDRGSPSYNEQFF.

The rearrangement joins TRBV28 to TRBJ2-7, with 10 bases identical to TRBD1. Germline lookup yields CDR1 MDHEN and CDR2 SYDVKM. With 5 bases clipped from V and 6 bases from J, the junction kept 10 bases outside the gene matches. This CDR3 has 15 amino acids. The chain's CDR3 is CASSTAPGQGLEQYF. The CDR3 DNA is TGTGCCAGCAGTACCGCTCCGGGACAGGGGCTCGAGCAGTACTTC.

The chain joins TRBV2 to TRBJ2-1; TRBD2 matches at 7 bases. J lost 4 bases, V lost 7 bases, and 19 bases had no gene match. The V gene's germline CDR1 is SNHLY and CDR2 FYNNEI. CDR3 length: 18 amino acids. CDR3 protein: CASTELSFSGVSYNEQFF. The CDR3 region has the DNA TGTGCCAGCACCGAACTCTCCTTCAGCGGGGTCTCATACAATGAGCAGTTCTTC.

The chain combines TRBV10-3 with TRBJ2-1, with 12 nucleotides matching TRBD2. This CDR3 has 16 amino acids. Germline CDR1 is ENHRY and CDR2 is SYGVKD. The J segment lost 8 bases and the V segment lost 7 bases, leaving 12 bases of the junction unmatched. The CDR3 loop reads CAINPTSGGPHHEQFF. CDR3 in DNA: TGTGCCATCAACCCCACTAGCGGGGGGCCGCACCATGAGCAGTTCTTC.

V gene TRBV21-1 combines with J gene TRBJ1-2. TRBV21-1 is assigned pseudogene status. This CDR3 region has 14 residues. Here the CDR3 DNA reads TGTGCCAGCAGCATCATGGTCCCGCCTGAGTGCTACACCTTC. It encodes CASSIMVPPECYTF.

CDR3: CASSELIGGGKDTQYF. The CDR3 DNA is TGTGCCAGCAGTGAATTAATTGGAGGGGGCAAAGATACGCAGTATTTT. This sequence joins TRBV25-1 and TRBJ2-3; possibly TRBD1 for D (7 bases). With 1 base removed from V and 5 bases from J, the gap between germline ends came to 16 bases. Germline loops: CDR1 MGHDK, CDR2 SYGVNS. The CDR3 is made up of 16 amino acids.

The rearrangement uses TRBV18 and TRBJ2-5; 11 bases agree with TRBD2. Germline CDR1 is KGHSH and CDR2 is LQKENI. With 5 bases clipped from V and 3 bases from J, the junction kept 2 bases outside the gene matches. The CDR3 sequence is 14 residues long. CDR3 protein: CASSVGLAEETQYF. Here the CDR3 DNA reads TGTGCCAGCTCAGTGGGACTAGCGGAAGAGACCCAGTACTTC.

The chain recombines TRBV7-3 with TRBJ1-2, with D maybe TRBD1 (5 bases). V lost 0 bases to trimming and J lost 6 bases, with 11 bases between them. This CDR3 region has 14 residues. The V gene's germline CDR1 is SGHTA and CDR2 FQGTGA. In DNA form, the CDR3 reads TGTGCCAGCAGCTTAACGCCCGGGGGAGATGGCTACACCTTC. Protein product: CASSLTPGGDGYTF.

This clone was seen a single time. The CDR3 DNA follows: TGTGCCATCAGGACCGGAGGGGCGAACACTGAAGCTTTCTTT. Protein: CAIRTGGANTEAFF. This rearrangement joins TRBV10-3 to TRBJ1-1; D might be TRBD1 (5 bases). Germline V gene lookup returns CDR1 ENHRY and CDR2 SYGVKD. This CDR3 has 14 amino acids. Between the trimmed V and J ends, which lost 6 bases and 1 base, there was a span of 12 bases.

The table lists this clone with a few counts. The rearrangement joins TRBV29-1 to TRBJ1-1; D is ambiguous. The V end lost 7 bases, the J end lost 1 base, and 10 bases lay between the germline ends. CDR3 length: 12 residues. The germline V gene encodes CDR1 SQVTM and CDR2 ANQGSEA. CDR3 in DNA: TGCAGCGCACGTACACAGAACACTGAAGCTTTCTTT. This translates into CSARTQNTEAFF.

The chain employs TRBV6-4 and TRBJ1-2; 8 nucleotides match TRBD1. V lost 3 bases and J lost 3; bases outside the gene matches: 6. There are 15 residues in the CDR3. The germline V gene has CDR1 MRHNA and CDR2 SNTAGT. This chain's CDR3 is CASSEGTGPYYGYTF. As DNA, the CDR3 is TGTGCCAGCAGTGAGGGGACAGGCCCATACTATGGCTACACCTTC.

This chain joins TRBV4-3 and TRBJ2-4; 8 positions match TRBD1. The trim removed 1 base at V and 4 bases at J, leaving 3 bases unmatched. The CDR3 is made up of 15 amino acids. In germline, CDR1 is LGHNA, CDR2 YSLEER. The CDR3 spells CASSQGQGTKNIQYF. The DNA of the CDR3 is TGCGCCAGCAGCCAAGGACAGGGGACAAAAAACATTCAGTACTTC.

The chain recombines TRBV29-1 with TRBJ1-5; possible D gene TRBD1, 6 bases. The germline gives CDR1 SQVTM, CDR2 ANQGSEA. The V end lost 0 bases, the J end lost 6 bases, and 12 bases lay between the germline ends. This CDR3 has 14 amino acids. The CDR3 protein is CSVEDLGGGQPQHF. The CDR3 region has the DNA TGCAGCGTTGAAGATCTGGGAGGGGGTCAGCCCCAGCATTTT.

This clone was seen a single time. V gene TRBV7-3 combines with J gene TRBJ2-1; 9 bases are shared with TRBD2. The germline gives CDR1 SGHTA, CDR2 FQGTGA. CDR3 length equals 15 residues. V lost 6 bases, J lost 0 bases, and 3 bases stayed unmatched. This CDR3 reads CASRLAGASYNEQFF. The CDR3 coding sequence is TGTGCCAGCAGGTTAGCGGGGGCCTCCTACAATGAGCAGTTCTTC.